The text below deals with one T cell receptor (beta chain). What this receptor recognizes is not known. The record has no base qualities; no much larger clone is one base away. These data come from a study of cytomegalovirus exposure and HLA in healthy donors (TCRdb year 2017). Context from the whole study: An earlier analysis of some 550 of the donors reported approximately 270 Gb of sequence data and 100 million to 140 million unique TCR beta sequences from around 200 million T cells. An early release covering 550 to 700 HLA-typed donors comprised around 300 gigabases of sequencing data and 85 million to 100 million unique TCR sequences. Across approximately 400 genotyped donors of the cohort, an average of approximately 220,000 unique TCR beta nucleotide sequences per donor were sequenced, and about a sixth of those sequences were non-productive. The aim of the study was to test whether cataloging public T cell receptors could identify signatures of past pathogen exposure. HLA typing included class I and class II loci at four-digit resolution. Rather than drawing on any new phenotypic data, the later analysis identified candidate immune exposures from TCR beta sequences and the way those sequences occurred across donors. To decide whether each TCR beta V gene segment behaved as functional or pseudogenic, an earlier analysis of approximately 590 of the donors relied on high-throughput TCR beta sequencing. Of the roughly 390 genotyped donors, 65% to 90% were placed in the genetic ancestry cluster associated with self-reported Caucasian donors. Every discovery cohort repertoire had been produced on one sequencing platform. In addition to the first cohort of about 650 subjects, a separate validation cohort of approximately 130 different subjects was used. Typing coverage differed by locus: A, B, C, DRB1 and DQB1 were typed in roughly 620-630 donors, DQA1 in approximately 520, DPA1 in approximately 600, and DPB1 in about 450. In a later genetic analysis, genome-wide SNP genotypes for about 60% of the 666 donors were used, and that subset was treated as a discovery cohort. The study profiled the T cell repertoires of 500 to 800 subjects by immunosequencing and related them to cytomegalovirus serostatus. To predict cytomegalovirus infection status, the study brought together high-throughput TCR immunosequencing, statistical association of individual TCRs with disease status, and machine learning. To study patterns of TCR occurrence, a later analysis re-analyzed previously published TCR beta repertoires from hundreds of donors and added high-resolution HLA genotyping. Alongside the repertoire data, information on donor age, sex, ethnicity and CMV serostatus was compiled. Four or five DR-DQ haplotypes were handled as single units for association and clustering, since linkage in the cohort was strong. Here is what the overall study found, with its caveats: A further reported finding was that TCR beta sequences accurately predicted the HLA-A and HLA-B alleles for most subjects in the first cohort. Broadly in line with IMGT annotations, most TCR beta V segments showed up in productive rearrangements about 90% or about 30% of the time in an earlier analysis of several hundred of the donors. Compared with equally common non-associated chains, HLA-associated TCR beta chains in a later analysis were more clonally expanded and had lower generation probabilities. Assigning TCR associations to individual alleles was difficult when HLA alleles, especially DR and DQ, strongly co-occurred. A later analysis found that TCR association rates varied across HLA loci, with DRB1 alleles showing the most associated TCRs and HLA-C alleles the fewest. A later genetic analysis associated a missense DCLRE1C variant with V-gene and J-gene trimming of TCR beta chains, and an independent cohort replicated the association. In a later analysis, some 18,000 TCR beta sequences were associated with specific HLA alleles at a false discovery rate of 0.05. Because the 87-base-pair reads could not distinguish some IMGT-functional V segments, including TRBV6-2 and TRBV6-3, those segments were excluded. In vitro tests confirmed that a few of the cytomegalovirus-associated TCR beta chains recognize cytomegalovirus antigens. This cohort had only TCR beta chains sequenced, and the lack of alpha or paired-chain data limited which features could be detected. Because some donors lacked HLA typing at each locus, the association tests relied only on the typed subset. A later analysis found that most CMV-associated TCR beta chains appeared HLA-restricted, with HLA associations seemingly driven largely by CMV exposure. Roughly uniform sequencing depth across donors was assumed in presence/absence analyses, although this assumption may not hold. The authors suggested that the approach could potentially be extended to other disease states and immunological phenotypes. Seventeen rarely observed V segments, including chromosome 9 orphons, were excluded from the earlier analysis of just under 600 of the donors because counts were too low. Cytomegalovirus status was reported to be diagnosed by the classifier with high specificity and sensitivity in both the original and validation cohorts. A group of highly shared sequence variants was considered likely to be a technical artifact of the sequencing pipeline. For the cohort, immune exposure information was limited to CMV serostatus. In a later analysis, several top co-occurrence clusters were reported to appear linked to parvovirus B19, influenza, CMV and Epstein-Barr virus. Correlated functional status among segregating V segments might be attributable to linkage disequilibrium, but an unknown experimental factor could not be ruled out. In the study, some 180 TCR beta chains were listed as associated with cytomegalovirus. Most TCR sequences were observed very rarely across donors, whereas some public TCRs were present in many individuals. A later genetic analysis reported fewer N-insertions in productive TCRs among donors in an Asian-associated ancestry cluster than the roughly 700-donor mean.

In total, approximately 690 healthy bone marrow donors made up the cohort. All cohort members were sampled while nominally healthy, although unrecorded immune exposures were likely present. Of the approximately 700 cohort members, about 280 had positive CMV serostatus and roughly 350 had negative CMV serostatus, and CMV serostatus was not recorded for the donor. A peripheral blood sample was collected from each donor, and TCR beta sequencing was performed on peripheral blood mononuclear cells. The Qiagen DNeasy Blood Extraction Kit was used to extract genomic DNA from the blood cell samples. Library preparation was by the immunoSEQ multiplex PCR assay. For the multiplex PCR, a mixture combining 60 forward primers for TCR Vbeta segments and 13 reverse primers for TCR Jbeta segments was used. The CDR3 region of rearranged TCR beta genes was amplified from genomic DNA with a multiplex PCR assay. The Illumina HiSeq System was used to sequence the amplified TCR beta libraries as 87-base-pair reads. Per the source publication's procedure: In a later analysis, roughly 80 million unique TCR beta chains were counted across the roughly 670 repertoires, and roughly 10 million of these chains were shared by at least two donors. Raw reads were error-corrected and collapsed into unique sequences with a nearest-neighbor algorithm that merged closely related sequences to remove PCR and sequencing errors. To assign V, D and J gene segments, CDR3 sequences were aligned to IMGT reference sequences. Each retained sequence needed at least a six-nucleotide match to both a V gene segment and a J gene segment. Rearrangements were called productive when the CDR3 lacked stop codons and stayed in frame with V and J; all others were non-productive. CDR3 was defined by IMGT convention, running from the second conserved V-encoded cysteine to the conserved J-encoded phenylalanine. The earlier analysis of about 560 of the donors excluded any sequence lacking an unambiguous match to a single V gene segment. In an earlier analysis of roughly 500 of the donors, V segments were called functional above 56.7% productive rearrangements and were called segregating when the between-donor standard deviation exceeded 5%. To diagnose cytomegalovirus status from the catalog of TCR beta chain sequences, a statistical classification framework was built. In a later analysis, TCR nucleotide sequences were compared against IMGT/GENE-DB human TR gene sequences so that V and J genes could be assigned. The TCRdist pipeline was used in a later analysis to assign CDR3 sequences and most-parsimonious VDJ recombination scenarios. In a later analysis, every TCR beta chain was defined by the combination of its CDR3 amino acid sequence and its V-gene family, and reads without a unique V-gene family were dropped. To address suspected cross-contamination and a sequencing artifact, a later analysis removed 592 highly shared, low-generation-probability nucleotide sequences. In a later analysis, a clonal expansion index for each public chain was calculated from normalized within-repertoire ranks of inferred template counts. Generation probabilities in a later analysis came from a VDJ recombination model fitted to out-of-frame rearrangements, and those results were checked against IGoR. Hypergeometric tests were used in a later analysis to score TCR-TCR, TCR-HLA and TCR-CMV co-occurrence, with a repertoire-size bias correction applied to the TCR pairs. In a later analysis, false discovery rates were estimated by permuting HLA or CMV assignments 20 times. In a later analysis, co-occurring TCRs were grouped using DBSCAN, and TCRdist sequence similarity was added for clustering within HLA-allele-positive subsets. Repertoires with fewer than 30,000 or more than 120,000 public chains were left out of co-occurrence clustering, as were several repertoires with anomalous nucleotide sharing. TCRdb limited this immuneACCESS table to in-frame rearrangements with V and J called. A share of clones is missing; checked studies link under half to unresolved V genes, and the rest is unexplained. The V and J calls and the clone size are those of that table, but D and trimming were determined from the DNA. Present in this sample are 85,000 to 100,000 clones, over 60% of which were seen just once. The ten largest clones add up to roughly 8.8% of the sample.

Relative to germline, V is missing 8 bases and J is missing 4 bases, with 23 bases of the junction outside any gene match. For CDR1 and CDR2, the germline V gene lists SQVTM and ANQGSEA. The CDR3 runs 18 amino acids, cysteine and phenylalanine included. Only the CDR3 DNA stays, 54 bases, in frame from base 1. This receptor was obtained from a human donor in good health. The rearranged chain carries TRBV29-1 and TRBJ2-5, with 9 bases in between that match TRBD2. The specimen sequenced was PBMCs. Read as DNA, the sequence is TGCAGCATTAGGGGCCGACAGTCGGGACTAGCAGGTCGAGAGACCCAGTACTTC. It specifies CSIRGRQSGLAGRETQYF.